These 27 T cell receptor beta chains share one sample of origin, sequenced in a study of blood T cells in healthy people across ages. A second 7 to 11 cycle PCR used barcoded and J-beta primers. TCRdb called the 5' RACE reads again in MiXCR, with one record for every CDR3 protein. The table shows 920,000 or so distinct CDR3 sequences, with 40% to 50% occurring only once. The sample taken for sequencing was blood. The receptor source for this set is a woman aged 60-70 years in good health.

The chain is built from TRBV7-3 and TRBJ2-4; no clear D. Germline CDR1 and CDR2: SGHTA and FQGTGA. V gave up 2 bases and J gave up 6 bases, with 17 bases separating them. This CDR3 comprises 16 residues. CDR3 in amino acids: CASSLSAAPRGNIQYF. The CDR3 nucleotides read TGTGCCAGCAGCTTATCCGCAGCCCCCCGCGGAAACATTCAGTACTTC.

CDR3 sequence: CAISEGGQAFF. The DNA of the CDR3 is TGTGCCATCAGTGAAGGAGGTCAAGCTTTCTTT. This chain joins TRBV10-3 and TRBJ1-1, with D hard to call. CDR1 and CDR2 (germline): ENHRY, SYGVKD. CDR3 size: 11 residues. Deletions cut 3 bases from V and 9 bases from J, with 8 bases between.

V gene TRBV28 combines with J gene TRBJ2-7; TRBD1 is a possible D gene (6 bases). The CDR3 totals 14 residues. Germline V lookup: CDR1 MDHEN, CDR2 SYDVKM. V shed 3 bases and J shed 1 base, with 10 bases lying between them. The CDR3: CASSFLDRSYEQYF. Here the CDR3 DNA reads TGTGCCAGCAGTTTCTTAGACAGGTCCTACGAGCAGTACTTC.

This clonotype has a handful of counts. CDR3 in amino acids: CASSVRTSGSGEQYF. Here the CDR3 DNA reads TGCGCCAGCAGCGTAAGGACTAGCGGGAGTGGTGAGCAGTACTTC. The rearrangement links TRBV5-1 to TRBJ2-7; 13 nucleotides agree with TRBD2. The V gene end was trimmed by 4 bases and the J gene end by 7 bases; junction bases not matched to a gene: 8. The CDR3 has 15 amino acids. CDR1 and CDR2 (germline): SGHRS, YFSETQ.

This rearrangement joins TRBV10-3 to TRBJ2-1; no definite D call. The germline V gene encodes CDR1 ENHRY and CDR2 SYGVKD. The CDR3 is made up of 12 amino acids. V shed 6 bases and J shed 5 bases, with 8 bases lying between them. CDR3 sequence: CAIRALNNEQFF. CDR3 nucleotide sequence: TGTGCCATCAGGGCTTTGAACAATGAGCAGTTCTTC.

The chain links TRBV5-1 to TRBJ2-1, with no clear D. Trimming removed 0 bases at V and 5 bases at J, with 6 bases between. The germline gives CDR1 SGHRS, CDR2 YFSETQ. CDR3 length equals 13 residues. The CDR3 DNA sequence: TGCGCCAGCAGCTTGGACGTCCACAATGAGCAGTTCTTC. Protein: CASSLDVHNEQFF.

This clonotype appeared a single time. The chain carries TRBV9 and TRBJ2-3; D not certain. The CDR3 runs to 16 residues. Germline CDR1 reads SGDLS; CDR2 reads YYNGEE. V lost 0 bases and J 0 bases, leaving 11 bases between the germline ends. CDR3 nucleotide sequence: TGTGCCAGCAGCGTAGGGGCAGGATATAGCACAGATACGCAGTATTTT. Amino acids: CASSVGAGYSTDTQYF.

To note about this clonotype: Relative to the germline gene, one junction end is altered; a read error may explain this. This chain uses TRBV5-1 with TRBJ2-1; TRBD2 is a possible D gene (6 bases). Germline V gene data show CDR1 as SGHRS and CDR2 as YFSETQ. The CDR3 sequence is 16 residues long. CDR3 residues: CASGLVPTSSYNEQFF. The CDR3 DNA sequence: TGCGCCAGCGGCTTGGTACCGACTAGCTCCTACAATGAGCAGTTCTTC. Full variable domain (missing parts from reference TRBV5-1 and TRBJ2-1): KAGVTQTPRYLIKTRGQQVTLSCSPISGHRSVSWYQQTPGQGLQFLFEYFSETQRNKGNFPGRFSGRQFSNSRSEMNVSTLELGDSALYLCASGLVPTSSYNEQFFGPGTRLTVL.

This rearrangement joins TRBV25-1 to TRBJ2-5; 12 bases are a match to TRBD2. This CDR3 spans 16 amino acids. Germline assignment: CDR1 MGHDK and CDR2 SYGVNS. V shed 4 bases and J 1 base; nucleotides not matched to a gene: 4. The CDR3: CASSAGTSGRQETQYF. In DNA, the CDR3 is TGTGCCAGCAGTGCGGGGACTAGCGGGCGCCAAGAGACCCAGTACTTC.

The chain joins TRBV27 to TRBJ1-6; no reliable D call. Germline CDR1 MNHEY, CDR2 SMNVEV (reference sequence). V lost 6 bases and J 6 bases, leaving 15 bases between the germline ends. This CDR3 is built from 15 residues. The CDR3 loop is CASSELGRRNSPLHF. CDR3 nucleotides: TGTGCCAGCAGCGAGCTAGGGCGGCGTAATTCACCCCTCCACTTT.

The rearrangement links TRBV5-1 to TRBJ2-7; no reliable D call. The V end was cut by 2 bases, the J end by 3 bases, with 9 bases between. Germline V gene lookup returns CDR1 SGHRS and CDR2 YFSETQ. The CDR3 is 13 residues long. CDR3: CASSFTANYEQYF. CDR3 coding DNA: TGCGCCAGCAGCTTCACTGCTAACTACGAGCAGTACTTC. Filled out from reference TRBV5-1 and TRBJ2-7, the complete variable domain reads KAGVTQTPRYLIKTRGQQVTLSCSPISGHRSVSWYQQTPGQGLQFLFEYFSETQRNKGNFPGRFSGRQFSNSRSEMNVSTLELGDSALYLCASSFTANYEQYFGPGTRLTVT.

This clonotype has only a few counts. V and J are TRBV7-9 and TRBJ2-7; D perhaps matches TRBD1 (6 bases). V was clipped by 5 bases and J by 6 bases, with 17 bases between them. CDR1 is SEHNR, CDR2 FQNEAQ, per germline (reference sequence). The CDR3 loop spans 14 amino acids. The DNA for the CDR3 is TGTGCCAGCAGCCACAACCAGGGGCCCCTCGAGCAGTACTTC. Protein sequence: CASSHNQGPLEQYF.

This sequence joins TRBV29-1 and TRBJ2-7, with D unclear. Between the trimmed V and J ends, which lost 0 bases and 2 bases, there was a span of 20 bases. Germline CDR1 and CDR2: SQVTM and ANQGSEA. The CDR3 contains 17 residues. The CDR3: CSVEETPGSDAPYEQYF. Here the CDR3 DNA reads TGCAGCGTTGAAGAGACTCCCGGTTCGGACGCGCCCTACGAGCAGTACTTC.

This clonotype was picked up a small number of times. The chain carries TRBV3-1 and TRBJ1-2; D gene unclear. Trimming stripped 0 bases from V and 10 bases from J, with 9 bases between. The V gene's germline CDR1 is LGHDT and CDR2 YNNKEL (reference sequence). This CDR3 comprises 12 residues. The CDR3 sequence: CASSQDYGDYTF. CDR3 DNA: TGTGCCAGCAGCCAAGATTACGGGGACTACACCTTC.

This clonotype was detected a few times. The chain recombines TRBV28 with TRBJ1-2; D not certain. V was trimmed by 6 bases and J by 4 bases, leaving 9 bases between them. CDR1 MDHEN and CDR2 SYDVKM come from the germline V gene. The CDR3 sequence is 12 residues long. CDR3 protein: CASSTISYGYTF. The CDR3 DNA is TGTGCCAGCAGCACTATCTCCTATGGCTACACCTTC.

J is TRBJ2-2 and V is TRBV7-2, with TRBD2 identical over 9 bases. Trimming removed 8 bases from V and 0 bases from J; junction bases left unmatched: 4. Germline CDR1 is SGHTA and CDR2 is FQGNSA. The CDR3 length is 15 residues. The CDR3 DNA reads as TGTGCCAGCTCTCGGACTAGCGCGAACACCGGGGAGCTGTTTTTT. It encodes CASSRTSANTGELFF.

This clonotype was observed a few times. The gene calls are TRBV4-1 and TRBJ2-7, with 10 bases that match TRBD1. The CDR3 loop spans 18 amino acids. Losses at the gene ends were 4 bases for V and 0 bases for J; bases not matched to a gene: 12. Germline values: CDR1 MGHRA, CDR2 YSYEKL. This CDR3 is CASSRNNPGQGSSYEQYF. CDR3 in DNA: TGCGCCAGCAGCCGCAACAACCCGGGACAGGGGTCCTCCTACGAGCAGTACTTC.

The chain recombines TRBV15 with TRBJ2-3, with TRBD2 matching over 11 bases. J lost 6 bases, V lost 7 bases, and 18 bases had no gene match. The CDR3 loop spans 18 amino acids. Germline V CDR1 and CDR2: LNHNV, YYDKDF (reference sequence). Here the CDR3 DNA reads TGTGCCACCACAAAAGGGACAGAGAGACTAGCGGGAACGGATACGCAGTATTTT. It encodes CATTKGTERLAGTDTQYF.

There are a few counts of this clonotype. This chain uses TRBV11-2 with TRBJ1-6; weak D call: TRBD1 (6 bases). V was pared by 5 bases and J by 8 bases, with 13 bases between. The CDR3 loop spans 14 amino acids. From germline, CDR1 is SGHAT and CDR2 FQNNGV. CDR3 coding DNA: TGTGCCAGCAGCCCGCCCCACAGGGATTCACCCCTCCACTTT. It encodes CASSPPHRDSPLHF.

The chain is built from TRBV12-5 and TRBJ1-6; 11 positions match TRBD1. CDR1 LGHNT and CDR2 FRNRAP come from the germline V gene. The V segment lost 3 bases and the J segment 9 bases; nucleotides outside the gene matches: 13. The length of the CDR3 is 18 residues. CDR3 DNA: TGTGCTAGTGGTTTCTCTACACCGGGACAGGGGGATAGTTCACCCCTCCACTTT. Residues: CASGFSTPGQGDSSPLHF.

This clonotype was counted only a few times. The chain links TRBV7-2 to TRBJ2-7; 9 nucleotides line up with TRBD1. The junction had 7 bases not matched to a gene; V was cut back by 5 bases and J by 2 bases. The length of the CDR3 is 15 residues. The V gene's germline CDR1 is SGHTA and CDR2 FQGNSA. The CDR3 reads CASSPIRDRAYEQYF. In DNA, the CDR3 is TGTGCCAGCAGCCCAATCCGGGACAGGGCCTACGAGCAGTACTTC.

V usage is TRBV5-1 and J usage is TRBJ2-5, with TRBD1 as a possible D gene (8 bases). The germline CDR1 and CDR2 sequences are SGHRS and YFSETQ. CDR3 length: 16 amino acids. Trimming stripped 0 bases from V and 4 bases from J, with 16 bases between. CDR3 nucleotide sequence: TGCGCCAGCAGCTTGGCGCCAACAGGGGGGGGAGAGACCCAGTACTTC. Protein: CASSLAPTGGGETQYF. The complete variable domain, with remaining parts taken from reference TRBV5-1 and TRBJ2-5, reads KAGVTQTPRYLIKTRGQQVTLSCSPISGHRSVSWYQQTPGQGLQFLFEYFSETQRNKGNFPGRFSGRQFSNSRSEMNVSTLELGDSALYLCASSLAPTGGGETQYFGPGTRLLVL.

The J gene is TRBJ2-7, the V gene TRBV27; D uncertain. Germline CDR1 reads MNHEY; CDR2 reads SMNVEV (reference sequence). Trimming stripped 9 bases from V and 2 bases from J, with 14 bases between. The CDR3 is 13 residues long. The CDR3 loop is CASLNRRPYEQYF. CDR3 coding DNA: TGTGCCAGTTTAAATAGGCGACCCTACGAGCAGTACTTC.

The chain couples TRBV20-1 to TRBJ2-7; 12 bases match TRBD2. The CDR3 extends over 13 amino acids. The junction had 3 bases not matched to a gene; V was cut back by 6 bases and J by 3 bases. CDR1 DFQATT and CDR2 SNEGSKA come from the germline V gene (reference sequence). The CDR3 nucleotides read TGCAGTGCACAGGGACTAGCGGGCTACGAGCAGTACTTC. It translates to CSAQGLAGYEQYF.

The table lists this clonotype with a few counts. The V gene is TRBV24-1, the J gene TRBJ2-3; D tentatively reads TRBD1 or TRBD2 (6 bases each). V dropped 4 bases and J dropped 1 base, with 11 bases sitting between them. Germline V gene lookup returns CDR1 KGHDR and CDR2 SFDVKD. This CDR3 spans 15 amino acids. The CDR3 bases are TGTGCCACCAGTGAGGCGAGGGGGGGCACAGATACGCAGTATTTT. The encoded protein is CATSEARGGTDTQYF.

The CDR3 DNA is TGTGCCAGCAGCTTCCCCACAACTTTTCGGACGGAGCAAGAGACCCAGTTCTTC. It specifies CASSFPTTFRTEQETQFF. This rearrangement joins TRBV7-9 to TRBJ2-5, with D uncertain. With the DNA end fitting TRBJ2-1 better, the J assignment may be wrong. The CDR3 is 18 amino acids. Germline V gene data show CDR1 as SEHNR and CDR2 as FQNEAQ (reference sequence).

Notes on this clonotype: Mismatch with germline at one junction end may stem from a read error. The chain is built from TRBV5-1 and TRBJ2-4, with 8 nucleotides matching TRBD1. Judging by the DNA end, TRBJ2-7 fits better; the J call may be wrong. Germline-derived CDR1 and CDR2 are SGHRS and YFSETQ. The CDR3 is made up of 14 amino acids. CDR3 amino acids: CTSSLQGAIDEQYF. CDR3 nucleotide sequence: TGCACCAGCAGCTTGCAGGGGGCGATCGACGAGCAGTACTTC.